Each of the 20 T cell receptor beta chains below was sequenced from the same sample in a study of T cells in localized non-small cell lung cancer (dated by TCRdb to the early 2020s). Library construction relied on the immunoSEQ multiplex PCR assay. In its TCRdb copy, this immuneACCESS table keeps in-frame sequences only and misses some clones. Where compared with another copy, unresolved V genes explain less than half of these, and the others have no known cause. For this sample there are fewer than 2,000 clones; around a quarter appear just once. Jointly, the top ten make up around 16% of the sample. The specimen was normal lung tissue next to the tumor, collected before any cancer treatment. All receptors come from a female donor over 55 with stage I squamous cell lung carcinoma.

This clone was seen only a few times. The chain joins TRBV11-3 to TRBJ2-7; TRBD2 matches 9 bases. This CDR3 spans 15 amino acids. V was clipped by 1 base and J by 6 bases; unmatched bases: 7. Germline assignment: CDR1 SGHNT and CDR2 YENEEA. This chain's CDR3 is CASSLVGASGVEQYF. The CDR3 region has the DNA TGTGCCAGCAGCTTAGTCGGGGCTAGCGGGGTCGAGCAGTACTTC. Drawing the rest from reference TRBV11-3 and TRBJ2-7, the complete variable domain is EAGVVQSPRYKIIEKKQPVAFWCNPISGHNTLYWYLQNLGQGPELLIRYENEEAVDDSQLPKDRFSAERLKGVDSTLKIQPAELGDSAVYLCASSLVGASGVEQYFGPGTRLTVT.

The chain joins TRBV11-3 to TRBJ2-7; 8 nucleotides agree with TRBD2. V gave up 4 bases and J gave up 2 bases; unmatched junction bases: 10. The germline V gene has CDR1 SGHNT and CDR2 YENEEA. The CDR3 contains 16 residues. This CDR3 reads CASSSSGGATPYEQYF. The CDR3 region has the DNA TGTGCCAGCAGCTCCTCGGGGGGGGCCACCCCCTACGAGCAGTACTTC.

The gene calls are TRBV19 and TRBJ2-1; TRBD1 agrees at 10 bases. From germline, CDR1 is LNHDA and CDR2 SQIVND (reference sequence). The CDR3 consists of 14 residues. V gave up 6 bases and J gave up 6 bases; unmatched junction bases: 5. The CDR3 DNA reads as TGTGCCAGTAGGCCGGGACAGGGGTTCAATGAGCAGTTCTTC. Protein: CASRPGQGFNEQFF.

Judged by abundance, this clone is large (0.1 to 1%). The chain recombines TRBV6-8 with TRBJ1-1; D might be TRBD1 (5 bases). The CDR3 length is 12 residues. V shed 7 bases and J shed 1 base, with 7 bases lying between them. Per the germline V gene, CDR1 is MNHGY and CDR2 is SAAAGT. The CDR3 spells CASNQGNTEAFF. CDR3 bases: TGTGCCAGCAACCAGGGGAACACTGAAGCTTTCTTT.

This clone was picked up a small number of times. The chain couples TRBV6-8 to TRBJ1-5; D possibly corresponds to TRBD1 (6 bases). The germline V gene encodes CDR1 MNHGY and CDR2 SAAAGT. The CDR3 is 15 amino acids. V dropped 8 bases and J dropped 0 bases, with 14 bases sitting between them. Here the CDR3 reads CASGPQGNSNQPQHF. The CDR3 DNA reads as TGTGCCAGCGGTCCACAGGGAAATAGCAATCAGCCCCAGCATTTT.

V and J are TRBV19 and TRBJ2-6, with a weak D call TRBD1 (6 bases). Germline lookup yields CDR1 LNHDA and CDR2 SQIVND (reference sequence). There are 16 residues in the CDR3. Trimming removed 5 bases from V and 2 bases from J, with 13 bases in between. The CDR3 loop reads CASSSLTGAGANVLTF. The CDR3 coding sequence is TGTGCCAGTAGTTCTTTGACAGGCGCTGGGGCCAACGTCCTGACTTTC.

A few counts support this clone. The CDR3 region has the DNA TGTGCCAGCAGCGTCGTCGGGCGGCCTCATGAAGCTTTCTTT. This translates into CASSVVGRPHEAFF. The V call is TRBV11-3, the J call TRBJ1-1; no definite D call. V was clipped by 5 bases and J by 7 bases, with 17 bases between them. CDR3 size: 14 residues. CDR1 and CDR2 (germline): SGHNT, YENEEA.

A few counts support this clone. V is TRBV6-8 and J is TRBJ1-1; D is perhaps TRBD1 (5 bases). Germline V gives CDR1 MNHGY, CDR2 SAAAGT. Deletions cut 5 bases from V and 6 bases from J, with 19 bases between. The CDR3 contains 15 residues. The CDR3 bases are TGTGCCAGCAGTGACGGGCCGGGGGGAATCGCTGAAGCTTTCTTT. Its protein is CASSDGPGGIAEAFF.

The chain joins TRBV29-1 to TRBJ2-3; 7 bases line up with TRBD1. Losses at the gene ends were 7 bases for V and 3 bases for J; bases not matched to a gene: 13. This CDR3 has 15 residues. The germline V gene encodes CDR1 SQVTM and CDR2 ANQGSEA. In DNA, the CDR3 is TGCAGCGCCACACTCACGGGACAGAGAACAGATACGCAGTATTTT. Residues: CSATLTGQRTDTQYF.

This clone has only a few counts. This chain connects TRBV15 to TRBJ1-4; 9 nucleotides agree with TRBD1. CDR1 is LNHNV and CDR2 is YYDKDF in the germline V gene (reference sequence). V lost 3 bases and J lost 0; bases outside the gene matches: 11. This CDR3 spans 19 amino acids. The CDR3 DNA sequence: TGTGCCACCAGCAGCCGGGACAGGGAGTCCTCTGCAACTAATGAAAAACTGTTTTTT. It codes for CATSSRDRESSATNEKLFF.

Judged by abundance, this clone is medium-sized. This sequence joins TRBV23-1 and TRBJ1-1; D is unclear. TRBV23-1 has ORF status, its function being uncertain. The V end was cut by 6 bases, the J end by 1 base, with 9 bases between. CDR3 length: 13 residues. The CDR3 DNA reads as TGCGCCAGCAGCTATACACCGAACACTGAAGCTTTCTTT. It is translated as CASSYTPNTEAFF.

The sample holds a few counts of this clone. The V and J genes are TRBV30 and TRBJ2-5; D possibly corresponds to TRBD2 (5 bases). CDR1 is GTSNPN, CDR2 SVGIG, per germline (reference sequence). This CDR3 comprises 13 residues. V lost 3 bases and J lost 3, with 11 bases in between. As DNA, the CDR3 is TGTGCCTGGAGCGGGGTCTCAAAAGAGACCCAGTACTTC. It encodes CAWSGVSKETQYF. Supplemented by reference TRBV30 and TRBJ2-5, the full variable domain reads SQTIHQWPATLVQPVGSPLSLECTVEGTSNPNLYWYRQAAGRGLQLLFYSVGIGQISSEVPQNLSASRPQDRQFILSSKKLLLSDSGFYLCAWSGVSKETQYFGPGTRLLVL.

V gene TRBV11-3 combines with J gene TRBJ2-1, with a weak D call TRBD2 (6 bases). Germline CDR1 reads SGHNT; CDR2 reads YENEEA. Trimming removed 3 bases from V and 4 bases from J, with 16 bases in between. CDR3 length: 16 residues. CDR3 sequence (DNA): TGTGCCAGCAGCTTGGCAGGGCGGGGAACTTACAATGAGCAGTTCTTC. It specifies CASSLAGRGTYNEQFF.

In this sample, this clone is medium-sized. This chain uses TRBV11-3 with TRBJ2-7, with 7 positions matching TRBD1. CDR1 SGHNT and CDR2 YENEEA come from the germline V gene. V lost 3 bases and J lost 2; bases outside the gene matches: 4. The CDR3 runs to 14 residues. The CDR3 DNA is TGTGCCAGCAGCTTGACAGGGACCGCCTACGAGCAGTACTTC. Translation: CASSLTGTAYEQYF.

This clone was counted a few times. The chain joins TRBV18 to TRBJ2-7; possibly TRBD1 for D (6 bases). The V and J ends lost 6 bases and 5 bases respectively, with 20 bases between them. Germline values: CDR1 KGHSH, CDR2 LQKENI. The CDR3 consists of 15 residues. CDR3 residues: CASSRKVGAGHEQYF. The CDR3 nucleotides are TGTGCCAGCTCCCGGAAGGTGGGGGCCGGACACGAGCAGTACTTC. Looking up the rest from reference TRBV18 and TRBJ2-7 gives the full variable domain: NAGVMQNPRHLVRRRGQEARLRCSPMKGHSHVYWYRQLPEEGLKFMVYLQKENIIDESGMPKERFSAEFPKEGPSILRIQQVVRGDSAAYFCASSRKVGAGHEQYFGPGTRLTVT.

This clone is termed large. The CDR3 DNA reads TGTGCCAGCTCACCATCAAAGGGCACAGATACGCAGTATTTT. Its protein product is CASSPSKGTDTQYF. This chain links TRBV18 with TRBJ2-3; D is unclear. Germline CDR1 and CDR2: KGHSH and LQKENI. Deletions cut 2 bases from V and 1 base from J, with 7 bases between. This CDR3 spans 14 amino acids.

The CDR3 bases are TGTGCCAGCAGCTTCGACCAGCGGGGGCCGTACAATGAGCAGTTCTTC. Protein product: CASSFDQRGPYNEQFF. The gene calls are TRBV11-3 and TRBJ2-1; 8 positions agree with TRBD2. CDR1 and CDR2 from the germline V gene are SGHNT and YENEEA. J gave up 4 bases and V 3 bases, and 8 bases lay outside the gene matches. This CDR3 has 16 amino acids.

In its sample, this clone is medium-sized. This sequence joins TRBV11-3 and TRBJ1-1; unclear D gene. This CDR3 comprises 15 residues. V was trimmed by 5 bases and J by 6 bases, leaving 19 bases between them. CDR1 is SGHNT and CDR2 is YENEEA in the germline V gene. The CDR3: CASSPLRGPLAEAFF. In DNA form, the CDR3 reads TGTGCCAGCAGCCCACTAAGAGGACCGTTGGCTGAAGCTTTCTTT.

This chain joins TRBV29-1 and TRBJ2-7, with TRBD1 matching 7 bases. V was pared by 6 bases and J by 3 bases, with 11 bases of the junction left unmatched. CDR3 length: 14 amino acids. CDR1 is SQVTM and CDR2 is ANQGSEA in the germline V gene. CDR3 nucleotides: TGCAGCGTCATGCCCGGGACAGCTATCTACGAGCAGTACTTC. Its protein product is CSVMPGTAIYEQYF.

The rearrangement links TRBV18 to TRBJ2-3; 8 nucleotides match TRBD2. J was trimmed by 0 bases and V by 0 bases; bases with no gene match: 2. The CDR3 has 16 residues. Germline V gene lookup returns CDR1 KGHSH and CDR2 LQKENI. The CDR3 loop reads CASSPPSGGSTDTQYF. CDR3 sequence (DNA): TGTGCCAGCTCACCACCGAGCGGGGGCAGCACAGATACGCAGTATTTT.